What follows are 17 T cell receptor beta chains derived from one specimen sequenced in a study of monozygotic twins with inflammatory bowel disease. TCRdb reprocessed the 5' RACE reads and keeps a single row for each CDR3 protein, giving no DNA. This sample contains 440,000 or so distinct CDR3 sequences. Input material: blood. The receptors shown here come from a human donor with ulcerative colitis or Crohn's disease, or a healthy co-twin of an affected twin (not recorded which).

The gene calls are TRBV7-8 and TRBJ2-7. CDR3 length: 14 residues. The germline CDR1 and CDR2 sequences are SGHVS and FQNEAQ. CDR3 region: CASSPSGSNVEQYF. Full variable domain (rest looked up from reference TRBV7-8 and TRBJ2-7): GAGVSQSPRYKVAKRGQDVALRCDPISGHVSLFWYQQALGQGPEFLTYFQNEAQLDKSGLPSDRFFAERPEGSVSTLKIQRTQQEDSAVYLCASSPSGSNVEQYFGPGTRLTVT.

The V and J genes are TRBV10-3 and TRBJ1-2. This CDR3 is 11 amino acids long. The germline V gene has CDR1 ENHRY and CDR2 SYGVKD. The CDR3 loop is CAISEVYGYTF.

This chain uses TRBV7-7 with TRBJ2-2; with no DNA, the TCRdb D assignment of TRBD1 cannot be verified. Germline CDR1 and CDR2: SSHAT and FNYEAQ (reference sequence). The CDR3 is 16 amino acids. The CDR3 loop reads CASSPRTGANTGELFF.

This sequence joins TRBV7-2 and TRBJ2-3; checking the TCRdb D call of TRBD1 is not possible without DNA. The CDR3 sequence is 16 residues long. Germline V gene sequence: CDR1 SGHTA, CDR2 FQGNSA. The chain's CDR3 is CASSTDRGRGTDTQYF. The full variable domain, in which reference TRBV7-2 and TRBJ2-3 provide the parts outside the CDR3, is GAGVSQSPSNKVTEKGKDVELRCDPISGHTALYWYRQSLGQGLEFLIYFQGNSAPDKSGLPSDRFSAERTGGSVSTLTIQRTQQEDSAVYLCASSTDRGRGTDTQYFGPGTRLTVL.

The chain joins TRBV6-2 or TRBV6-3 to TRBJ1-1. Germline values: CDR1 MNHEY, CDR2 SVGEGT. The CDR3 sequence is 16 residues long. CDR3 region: CASSDLARGLGTEAFF.

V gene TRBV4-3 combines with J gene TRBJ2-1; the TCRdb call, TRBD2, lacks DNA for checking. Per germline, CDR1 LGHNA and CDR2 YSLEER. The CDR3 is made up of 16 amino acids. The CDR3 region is CASSQELAGVQNEQFF.

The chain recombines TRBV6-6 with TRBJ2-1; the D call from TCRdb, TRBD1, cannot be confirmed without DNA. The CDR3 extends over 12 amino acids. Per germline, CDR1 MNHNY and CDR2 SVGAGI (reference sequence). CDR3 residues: CASSLGTGAQFF.

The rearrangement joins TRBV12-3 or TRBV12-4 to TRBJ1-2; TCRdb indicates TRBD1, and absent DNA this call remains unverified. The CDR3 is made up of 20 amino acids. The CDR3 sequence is CASSLGQGLLGYYTLYGYTF.

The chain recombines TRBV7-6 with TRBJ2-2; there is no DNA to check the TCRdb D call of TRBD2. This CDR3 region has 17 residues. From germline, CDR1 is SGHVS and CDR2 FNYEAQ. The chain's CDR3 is CASSLVTSGMNTGELFF. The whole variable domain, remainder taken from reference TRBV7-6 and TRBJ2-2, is GAGVSQSPRYKVTKRGQDVALRCDPISGHVSLYWYRQALGQGPEFLTYFNYEAQQDKSGLPNDRFSAERPEGSISTLTIQRTEQRDSAMYRCASSLVTSGMNTGELFFGEGSRLTVL.

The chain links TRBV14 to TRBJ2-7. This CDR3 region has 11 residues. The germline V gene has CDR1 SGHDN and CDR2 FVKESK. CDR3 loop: CASSHGLEQYF.

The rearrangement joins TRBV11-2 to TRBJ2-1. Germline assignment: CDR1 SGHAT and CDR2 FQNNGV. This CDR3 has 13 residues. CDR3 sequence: CASSRASYNEQFF.

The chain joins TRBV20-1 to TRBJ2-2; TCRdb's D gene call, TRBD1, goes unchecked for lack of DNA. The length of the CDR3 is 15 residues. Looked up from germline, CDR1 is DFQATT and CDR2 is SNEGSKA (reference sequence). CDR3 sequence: CSASPGHLNTGELFF.

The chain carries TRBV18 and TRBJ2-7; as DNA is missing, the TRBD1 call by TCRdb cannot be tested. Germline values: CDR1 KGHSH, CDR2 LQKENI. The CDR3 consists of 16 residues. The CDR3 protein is CASSPFWTGGSYEQYF.

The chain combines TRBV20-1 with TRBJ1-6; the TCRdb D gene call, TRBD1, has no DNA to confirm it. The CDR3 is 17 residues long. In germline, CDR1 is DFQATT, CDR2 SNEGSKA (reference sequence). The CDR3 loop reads CSARLDRGMFGDSPLHF.

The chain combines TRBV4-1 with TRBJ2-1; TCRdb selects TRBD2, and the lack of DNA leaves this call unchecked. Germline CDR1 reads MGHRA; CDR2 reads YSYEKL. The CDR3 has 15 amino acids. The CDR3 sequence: CASSQGIAWYNEQFF.

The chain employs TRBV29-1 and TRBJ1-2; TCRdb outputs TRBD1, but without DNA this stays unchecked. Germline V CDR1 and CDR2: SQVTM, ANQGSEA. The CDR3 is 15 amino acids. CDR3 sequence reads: CSARLAGQVNYGYTF.

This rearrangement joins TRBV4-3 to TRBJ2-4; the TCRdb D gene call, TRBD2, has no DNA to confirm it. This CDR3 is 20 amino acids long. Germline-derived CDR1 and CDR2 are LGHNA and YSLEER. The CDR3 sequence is CASSQDRRATAAGGRNIQYF.